Below, one T cell receptor beta chain is given with its context. The antigen is undetermined. UMIs were included in TCR beta cDNA generated by 5'RACE template switching. TCRdb reprocessed the 5' RACE reads, with one entry per CDR3 protein and no DNA. The sample is made up of roughly 170,000 distinct CDR3 sequences, and the top ten hold about a fifth of it. This entry comes from a study of T cells expressing NK-cell markers. Study-level information: Out of eight donors sequenced, seven tested HCMV-seropositive and the remaining one seronegative. General study findings and limits: The study found these clonotypes also leading the CD3+CD56-NKG2C+ fraction in a few donors. Of the CD8+ T cells in about 6 donors, roughly 1.0-7.5% belonged to dominant NKG2C+ clonotypes.

Germline V lookup: CDR1 SGHRS, CDR2 YFSETQ. This CDR3 is 13 amino acids long. This sequence originates from a woman between 18 and 70 years old in good health. The specimen sequenced was blood T cells: a sorted CD56 or NKG2C T cell subset, CD4+ or CD8+ T cells, or bulk PBMC T cells (not recorded which). The chain has TRBV5-1 and TRBJ1-4. The chain's CDR3 is CASRREANEKLFF.